The TCR beta chain described here comes from a study of patients and donors after allogeneic stem cell transplantation. A single record per CDR3 protein comes from TCRdb applying MiXCR to the RT-PCR reads. The sample lists more than 850,000 distinct CDR3 sequences, roughly 18% occurring once. V lost 7 bases, J lost 6 bases, and 12 bases stayed unmatched. The CDR3 runs 15 residues. Germline V lookup: CDR1 LNHDA, CDR2 SQIVND (reference sequence). This sequence originates from a human donor who was either an allogeneic HSCT recipient or a stem cell or donor lymphocyte infusion donor (not recorded which). It is not recorded whose cells these are; they may come from a transplant donor. Input material: blood, either unsorted or a sorted T cell fraction (not recorded which). The chain links TRBV19 to TRBJ2-3, with 8 nucleotides matching TRBD1. The CDR3 sequence is CASTDRRTGWDTQYF. The CDR3 DNA sequence: TGTGCCAGTACCGATCGTCGGACAGGGTGGGATACGCAGTATTTT.